What follows is one T cell receptor beta chain and its context. Its antigen is currently unknown. Libraries were prepared by immunoSEQ multiplex PCR; TCRdb keeps only in-frame clonotypes and omits some of them. The sample includes approximately 160,000 clones, 94% of them seen just once. This specimen comes from a study of OX40 agonist ivuxolimab in advanced cancers. Study-level points and caveats: Normalized expansion of T-cell clones was also low for some nonresponders.

The germline gives CDR1 SGHAT, CDR2 FQNNGV. CDR3 length: 15 residues. V was shortened by 4 bases and J by 3 bases, with 10 bases between the two germline ends. This sample comprised CD4+ or CD8+ T cells sorted from blood, obtained in a trial of the OX40 agonist ivuxolimab. This rearrangement joins TRBV11-2 to TRBJ1-6; D is possibly TRBD1 (6 bases). The source of this sequence is an adult with an advanced solid tumor such as melanoma, head and neck, liver or kidney cancer. This chain's CDR3 is CASSSPDSYNSPLHF. The CDR3, as DNA: TGTGCCAGCAGCTCCCCGGACAGCTATAATTCACCCCTCCACTTT. The full variable domain, completed using reference TRBV11-2 and TRBJ1-6, is EAGVAQSPRYKIIEKRQSVAFWCNPISGHATLYWYQQILGQGPKLLIQFQNNGVVDDSQLPKDRFSAERLKGVDSTLKIQPAKLEDSAVYLCASSSPDSYNSPLHFGNGTRLTVT.